A single sample gave rise to the 12 T cell receptor beta chains below, sequenced in a study of blood T cell repertoires in COVID-19. This table comes from immunoSEQ multiplex PCR, and its TCRdb copy is limited to in-frame clones, with some not included. This sample has a few hundred thousand clones; over 85% occur once, and the top ten carry less than 5%. The specimen was peripheral blood. These receptors all come from a woman between 55 and 75 years old with COVID-19, enrolled during active disease.

The gene calls are TRBV4-2 and TRBJ2-3; TRBD2 matches 8 bases. V was clipped by 4 bases and J by 2 bases; unmatched bases: 2. Looked up from germline, CDR1 is LGHNA and CDR2 is YNFKEQ. The CDR3 runs to 14 residues. CDR3 DNA sequence: TGTGCCAGCAGCCCCGGGGGGGCCACAGATACGCAGTATTTT. Translation: CASSPGGATDTQYF.

The chain couples TRBV20-1 to TRBJ2-7, with D hard to call. Germline CDR1 reads DFQATT; CDR2 reads SNEGSKA (reference sequence). The CDR3 loop spans 11 amino acids. The germline V and J ends were trimmed by 5 bases and 4 bases, with 9 bases remaining between them. The CDR3 is CSAFPRYEQYF. The CDR3 nucleotides read TGCAGTGCTTTTCCCCGTTACGAGCAGTACTTC.

The chain is built from TRBV19 and TRBJ1-2; 9 bases map to TRBD1. The V gene's germline CDR1 is LNHDA and CDR2 SQIVND (reference sequence). The V and J ends lost 5 bases and 4 bases, in that order; junction bases with no gene match: 2. This CDR3 comprises 13 residues. CDR3 sequence (DNA): TGTGCCAGTAGTTCGGACAGGGGCTATGGCTACACCTTC. It codes for CASSSDRGYGYTF.

The J gene is TRBJ1-2, the V gene TRBV18, with 7 positions matching TRBD1. The V gene end was trimmed by 4 bases and the J gene end by 4 bases; junction bases not matched to a gene: 9. Germline CDR1 and CDR2: KGHSH and LQKENI. The CDR3 spans 15 residues. CDR3: CASSLTVGQSYGYTF. CDR3 nucleotides: TGTGCCAGCTCACTGACCGTGGGACAGTCCTATGGCTACACCTTC.

This clone was seen just once. The chain uses TRBV15 and TRBJ1-4, with TRBD1 matching 10 bases. V was clipped by 5 bases and J by 6 bases; unmatched bases: 9. The CDR3 spans 16 residues. CDR1 is LNHNV, CDR2 YYDKDF, per germline (reference sequence). The CDR3 coding sequence is TGTGCCACCAGCTCCAGGGGGGGACAGGGGTATGAAAAACTGTTTTTT. Its translation: CATSSRGGQGYEKLFF.

This chain joins TRBV6-6 and TRBJ1-2; D is ambiguous. V lost 1 base and J lost 0, with 12 bases in between. CDR3 length: 16 amino acids. In germline, CDR1 is MNHNY, CDR2 SVGAGI (reference sequence). CDR3 in amino acids: CASSYFGPTSNYGYTF. The CDR3 DNA reads TGTGCCAGCAGTTACTTTGGGCCGACATCTAACTATGGCTACACCTTC.

As DNA, the CDR3 is TGTGCCTGGACGGCGGCAGGGGCGACTAAAACTAATGAAAAACTGTTTTTT. Translated: CAWTAAGATKTNEKLFF. The rearrangement links TRBV30 to TRBJ1-4, with D perhaps TRBD1 (6 bases). Germline V lookup: CDR1 GTSNPN, CDR2 SVGIG (reference sequence). V shed 4 bases and J shed 1 base, with 19 bases lying between them. The CDR3 totals 17 residues. Full variable domain (outside the CDR3, taken from reference TRBV30 and TRBJ1-4): SQTIHQWPATLVQPVGSPLSLECTVEGTSNPNLYWYRQAAGRGLQLLFYSVGIGQISSEVPQNLSASRPQDRQFILSSKKLLLSDSGFYLCAWTAAGATKTNEKLFFGSGTQLSVL.

The V and J genes are TRBV7-8 and TRBJ1-5, with a tentative D call TRBD1 (6 bases). The CDR3 is 14 residues long. Germline V gene sequence: CDR1 SGHVS, CDR2 FQNEAQ. V was cut by 5 bases and J by 9 bases, with 17 bases left in between. CDR3 sequence: CASSQGPGGGPQHF. The CDR3 bases are TGTGCCAGCAGCCAAGGTCCGGGAGGGGGGCCCCAGCATTTT.

CDR3 loop: CASSEEGATYGYTF. CDR3 DNA: TGTGCCAGCAGTGAGGAGGGGGCAACCTATGGCTACACCTTC. The gene calls are TRBV6-1 and TRBJ1-2, with TRBD1 identical over 7 bases. The germline gives CDR1 MNHNS, CDR2 SASEGT. The length of the CDR3 is 14 residues. V gave up 3 bases and J gave up 4 bases; unmatched junction bases: 5.

The chain employs TRBV5-6 and TRBJ1-5; the D gene is possibly TRBD1 (5 bases). This CDR3 region has 15 residues. V lost 1 base, J lost 6 bases, and 14 bases lay in between. CDR1 and CDR2 (germline): SGHDT, YYEEEE. Here the CDR3 DNA reads TGTGCCAGCAGCTTGCAGGGTACGACGGGTCAGCCCCAGCATTTT. It yields the protein CASSLQGTTGQPQHF.

The gene calls are TRBV19 and TRBJ2-1, with D possibly TRBD2 on 5 matching bases. V lost 1 base and J lost 1, with 11 bases in between. The CDR3 is 16 residues long. Germline lookup yields CDR1 LNHDA and CDR2 SQIVND (reference sequence). In DNA form, the CDR3 reads TGTGCCAGTAGTATAGCGACTAACCTATCCTACAATGAGCAGTTCTTC. It specifies CASSIATNLSYNEQFF. Variable domain in full (rest from reference TRBV19 and TRBJ2-1): DGGITQSPKYLFRKEGQNVTLSCEQNLNHDAMYWYRQDPGQGLRLIYYSQIVNDFQKGDIAEGYSVSREKKESFPLTVTSAQKNPTAFYLCASSIATNLSYNEQFFGPGTRLTVL.

The J gene is TRBJ2-7, the V gene TRBV19, with 8 bases fitting TRBD2. The CDR3 extends over 15 amino acids. V was clipped by 3 bases and J by 2 bases; unmatched bases: 6. Germline CDR1 LNHDA, CDR2 SQIVND (reference sequence). Here the CDR3 reads CASSIISGDTYEQYF. CDR3 in DNA: TGTGCCAGTAGTATTATTAGCGGGGACACCTACGAGCAGTACTTC.